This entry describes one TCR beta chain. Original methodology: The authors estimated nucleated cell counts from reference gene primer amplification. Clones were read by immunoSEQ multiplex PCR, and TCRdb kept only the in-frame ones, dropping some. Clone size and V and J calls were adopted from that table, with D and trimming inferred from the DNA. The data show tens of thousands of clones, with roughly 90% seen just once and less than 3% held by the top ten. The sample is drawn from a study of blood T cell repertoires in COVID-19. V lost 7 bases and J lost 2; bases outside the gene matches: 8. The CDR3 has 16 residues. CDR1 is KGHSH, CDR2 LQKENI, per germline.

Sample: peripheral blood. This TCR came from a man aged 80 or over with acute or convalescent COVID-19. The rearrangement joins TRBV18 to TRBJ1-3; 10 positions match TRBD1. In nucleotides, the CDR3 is TGTGCCAGCTTACTCCCGACAGGGGGCACTGGAAACACCATATATTTT. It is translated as CASLLPTGGTGNTIYF.